One TCR beta chain is described in this entry. Its matching antigen is unknown. In germline, CDR1 is MGHRA, CDR2 YSYEKL. J lost 9 bases, V lost 4 bases, and 5 bases had no gene match. This CDR3 comprises 13 residues. The record originates from a study of T cell responses to AZD1222 COVID-19 vaccine. The study, taken as a whole, reports: As reported, nearly half of all spike-specific TCRs target variant regions that are unmutated.

TCRdb's table, derived via immunoSEQ multiplex PCR, lists solely in-frame clones and lacks some. This table has about 120,000 clones, about 85% appearing once. Here the sequenced sample was peripheral blood, taken 28 days after the second AZD1222 dose. V gene TRBV4-1 combines with J gene TRBJ1-3, with TRBD1 matching over 8 bases. The TCR originated in an adult who received the AZD1222 COVID-19 vaccine. The CDR3 nucleotides read TGCGCCAGCAGCCGGACAGGGAGCGGCACCATATATTTT. This translates into CASSRTGSGTIYF.